Described below is a single T cell receptor beta chain sequence and its context. The data derive from a study of blood T cell repertoires in COVID-19. Study-wide context: COVID-19 samples, acute and convalescent, were from the United States, Italy and Spain. Nucleic acid was either cDNA or gDNA, and it came from T cells, B-cell-depleted T cells, or PBMCs.

Per the authors' pipeline: Researchers report that nucleated cell counts were estimated from reference gene primer amplification. Sequencing used immunoSEQ multiplex PCR; TCRdb keeps in-frame clones, though not all of them. V and J calls and clone size follow that table, whereas D and trimming were derived from the DNA. The sample contains 200,000 to 250,000 clones, 89% of which appear only once. This CDR3 has 14 amino acids. The trim removed 7 bases at V and 2 bases at J, leaving 4 bases unmatched. Germline CDR1 is LNHDA and CDR2 is SQIVND (reference sequence). Sequencing was done on a sample of peripheral blood. This clonotype originated in a woman aged 35 to 49 with acute or convalescent COVID-19. The chain employs TRBV19 and TRBJ1-2; 10 bases agree with TRBD1. This CDR3 is CASKGDRGNYGYTF. As DNA, the CDR3 is TGTGCCAGTAAAGGGGACAGGGGAAACTATGGCTACACCTTC.